This TCR beta chain was documented in a study of T cells after yellow fever vaccination. There are a few counts of this clonotype. V was shortened by 6 bases and J by 0 bases, with 8 bases between the two germline ends. The V gene's germline CDR1 is DFQATT and CDR2 SNEGSKA (reference sequence). This CDR3 comprises 12 residues. TCRdb re-called the 5' RACE reads with MiXCR, one entry per CDR3 protein. The data contain some 350,000 distinct CDR3 sequences, roughly 8.7% of them singletons. The J gene is TRBJ1-2, the V gene TRBV20-1, with unresolved D. This clonotype was sampled from a man younger than 30 who received the YFV17D yellow fever vaccine. Sequences were derived from PBMCs, sampled on the day of the first yellow fever vaccination. The CDR3 DNA reads TGCAGTGCCAGACTCCCTAACTATGGCTACACCTTC. This gives the protein CSARLPNYGYTF.